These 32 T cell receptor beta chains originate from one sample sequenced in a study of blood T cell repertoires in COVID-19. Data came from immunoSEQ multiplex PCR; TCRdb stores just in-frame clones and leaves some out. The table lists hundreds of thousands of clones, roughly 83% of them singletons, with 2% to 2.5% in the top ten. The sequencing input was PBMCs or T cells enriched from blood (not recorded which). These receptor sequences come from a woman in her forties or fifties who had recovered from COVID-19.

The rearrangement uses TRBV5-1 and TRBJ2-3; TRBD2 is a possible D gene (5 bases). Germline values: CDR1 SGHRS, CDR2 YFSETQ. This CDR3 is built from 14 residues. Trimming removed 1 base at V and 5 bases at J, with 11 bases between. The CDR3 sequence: CASSLQDRGDTQYF. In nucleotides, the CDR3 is TGCGCCAGCAGCTTGCAGGACCGGGGAGATACGCAGTATTTT.

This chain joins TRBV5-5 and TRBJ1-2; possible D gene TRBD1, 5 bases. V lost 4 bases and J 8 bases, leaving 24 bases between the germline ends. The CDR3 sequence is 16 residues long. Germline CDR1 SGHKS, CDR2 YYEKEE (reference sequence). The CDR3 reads CASSPAGRQGSGGYTF. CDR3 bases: TGTGCCAGCAGCCCAGCGGGGAGGCAGGGAAGTGGCGGCTACACCTTC. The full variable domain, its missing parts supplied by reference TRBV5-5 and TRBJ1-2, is DAGVTQSPTHLIKTRGQQVTLRCSPISGHKSVSWYQQVLGQGPQFIFQYYEKEERGRGNFPDRFSARQFPNYSSELNVNALLLGDSALYLCASSPAGRQGSGGYTFGSGTRLTVV.

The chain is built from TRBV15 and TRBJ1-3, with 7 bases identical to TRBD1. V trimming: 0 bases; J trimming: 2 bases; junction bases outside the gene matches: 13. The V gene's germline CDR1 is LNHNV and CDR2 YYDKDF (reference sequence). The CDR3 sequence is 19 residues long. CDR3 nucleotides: TGTGCCACCAGCAGAGAGCGACAGGGTAGGGGCTTCGCTGGAAACACCATATATTTT. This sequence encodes CATSRERQGRGFAGNTIYF.

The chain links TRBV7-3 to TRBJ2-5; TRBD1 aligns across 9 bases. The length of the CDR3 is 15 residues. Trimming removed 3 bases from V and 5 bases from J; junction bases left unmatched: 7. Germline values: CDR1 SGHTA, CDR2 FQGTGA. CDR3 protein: CASSFAPGQGETQYF. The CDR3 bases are TGTGCCAGCAGCTTCGCCCCGGGACAGGGCGAGACCCAGTACTTC.

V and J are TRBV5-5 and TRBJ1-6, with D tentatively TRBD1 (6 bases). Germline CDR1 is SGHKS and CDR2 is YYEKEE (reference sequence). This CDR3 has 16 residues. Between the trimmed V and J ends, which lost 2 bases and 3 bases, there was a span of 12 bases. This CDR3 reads CASSFRDTNYNSPLHF. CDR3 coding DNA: TGTGCCAGCAGCTTCCGGGACACCAACTATAATTCACCCCTCCACTTT.

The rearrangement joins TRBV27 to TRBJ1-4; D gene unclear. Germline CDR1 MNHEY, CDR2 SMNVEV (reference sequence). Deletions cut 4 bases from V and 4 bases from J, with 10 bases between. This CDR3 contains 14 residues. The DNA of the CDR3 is TGTGCCAGCAGTTCCAGAGGCCTTAATGAAAAACTGTTTTTT. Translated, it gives CASSSRGLNEKLFF.

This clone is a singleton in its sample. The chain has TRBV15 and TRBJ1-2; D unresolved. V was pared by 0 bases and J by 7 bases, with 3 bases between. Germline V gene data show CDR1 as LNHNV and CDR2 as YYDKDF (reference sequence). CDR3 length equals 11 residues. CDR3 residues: CATSRDSGYTF. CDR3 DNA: TGTGCCACCAGCAGAGACAGTGGCTACACCTTC.

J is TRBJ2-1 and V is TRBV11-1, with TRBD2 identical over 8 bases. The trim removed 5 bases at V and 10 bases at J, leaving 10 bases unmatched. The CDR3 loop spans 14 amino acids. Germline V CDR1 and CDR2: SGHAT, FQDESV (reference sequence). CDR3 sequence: CASSRSGTLTEQFF. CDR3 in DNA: TGTGCCAGCAGCCGTAGCGGGACTCTAACCGAGCAGTTCTTC.

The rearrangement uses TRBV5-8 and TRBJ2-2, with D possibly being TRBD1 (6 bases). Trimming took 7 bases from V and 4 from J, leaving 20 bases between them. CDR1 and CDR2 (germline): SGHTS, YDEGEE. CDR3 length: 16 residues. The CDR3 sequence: CASVEPTGSGTGELFF. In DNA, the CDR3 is TGTGCCAGCGTCGAACCCACAGGGTCGGGCACCGGGGAGCTGTTTTTT.

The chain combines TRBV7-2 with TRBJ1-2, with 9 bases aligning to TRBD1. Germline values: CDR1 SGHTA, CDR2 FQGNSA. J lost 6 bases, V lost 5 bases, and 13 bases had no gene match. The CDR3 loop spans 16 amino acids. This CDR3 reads CASSRTNTGGFDGYTF. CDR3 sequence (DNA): TGTGCCAGCAGCCGGACGAACACAGGGGGCTTCGATGGCTACACCTTC.

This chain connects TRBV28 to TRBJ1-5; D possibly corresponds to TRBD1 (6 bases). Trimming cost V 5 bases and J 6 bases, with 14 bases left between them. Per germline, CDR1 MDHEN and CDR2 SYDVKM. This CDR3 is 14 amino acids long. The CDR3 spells CASSPGQSSQPQHF. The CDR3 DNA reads TGTGCCAGCAGTCCGGGACAATCAAGTCAGCCCCAGCATTTT.

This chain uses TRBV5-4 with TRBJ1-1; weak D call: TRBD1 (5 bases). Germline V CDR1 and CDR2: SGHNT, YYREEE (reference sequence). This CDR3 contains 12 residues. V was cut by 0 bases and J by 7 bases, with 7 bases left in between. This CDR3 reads CASSLAGGEAFF. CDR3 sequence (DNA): TGTGCCAGCAGCTTGGCGGGGGGTGAAGCTTTCTTT.

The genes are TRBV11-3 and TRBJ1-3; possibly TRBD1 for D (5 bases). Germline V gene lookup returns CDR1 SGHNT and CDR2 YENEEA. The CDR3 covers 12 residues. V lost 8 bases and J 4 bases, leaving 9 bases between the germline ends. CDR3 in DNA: TGTGCCAGCGCGAGACAGGGAAACACCATATATTTT. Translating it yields CASARQGNTIYF.

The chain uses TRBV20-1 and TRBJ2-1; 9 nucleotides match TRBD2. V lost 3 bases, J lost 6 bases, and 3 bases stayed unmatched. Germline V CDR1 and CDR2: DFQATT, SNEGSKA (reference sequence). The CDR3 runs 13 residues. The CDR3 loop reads CSASGGRGNEQFF. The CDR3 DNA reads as TGCAGTGCTAGTGGCGGGAGGGGCAATGAGCAGTTCTTC.

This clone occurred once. CDR3 coding DNA: TGTGCCTGGAGTGTACAGAGGGACACTGAAGCTTTCTTT. This translates into CAWSVQRDTEAFF. The chain recombines TRBV30 with TRBJ1-1; D is unresolved. The CDR3 contains 13 residues. Deletions cut 0 bases from V and 3 bases from J, with 8 bases between. The germline V gene has CDR1 GTSNPN and CDR2 SVGIG (reference sequence).

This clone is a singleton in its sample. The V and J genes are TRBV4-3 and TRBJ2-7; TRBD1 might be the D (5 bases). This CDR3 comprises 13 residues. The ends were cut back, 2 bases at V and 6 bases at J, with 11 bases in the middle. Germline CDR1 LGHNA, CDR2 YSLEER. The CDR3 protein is CASSQRQGGEQYF. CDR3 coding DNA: TGCGCCAGCAGCCAAAGGCAGGGTGGCGAGCAGTACTTC.

The DNA for the CDR3 is TGCGCCAGCAGTGGGGGAAACAGTGGGGGCGGCTACGAGCAGTACTTC. Its translation: CASSGGNSGGGYEQYF. The V and J genes are TRBV10-1 and TRBJ2-7, with D possibly being TRBD1 (6 bases). The germline CDR1 and CDR2 sequences are WNHNN and SYGVQD (reference sequence). Trimming shortened V by 4 bases and J by 3 bases, and 19 bases separated the two germline ends. This CDR3 has 16 residues.

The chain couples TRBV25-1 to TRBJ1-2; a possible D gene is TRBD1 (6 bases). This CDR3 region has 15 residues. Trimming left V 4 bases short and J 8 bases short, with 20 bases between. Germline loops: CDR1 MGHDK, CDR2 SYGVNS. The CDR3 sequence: CASSGNPTGPRGYTF. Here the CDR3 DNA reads TGTGCCAGCAGTGGAAACCCGACAGGACCACGGGGCTACACCTTC.

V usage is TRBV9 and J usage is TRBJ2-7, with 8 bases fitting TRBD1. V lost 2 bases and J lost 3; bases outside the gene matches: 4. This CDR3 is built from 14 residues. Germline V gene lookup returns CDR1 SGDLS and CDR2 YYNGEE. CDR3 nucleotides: TGTGCCAGCAGCGTTGGACAGGGTCTCTACGAGCAGTACTTC. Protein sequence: CASSVGQGLYEQYF. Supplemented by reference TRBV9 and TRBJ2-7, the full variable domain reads DSGVTQTPKHLITATGQRVTLRCSPRSGDLSVYWYQQSLDQGLQFLIQYYNGEERAKGNILERFSAQQFPDLHSELNLSSLELGDSALYFCASSVGQGLYEQYFGPGTRLTVT.

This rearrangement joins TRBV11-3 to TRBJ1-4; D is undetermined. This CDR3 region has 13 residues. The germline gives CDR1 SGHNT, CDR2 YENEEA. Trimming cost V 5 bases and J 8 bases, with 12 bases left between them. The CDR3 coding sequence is TGTGCCAGCAGCAACCAACCTCGGGAAAAACTGTTTTTT. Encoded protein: CASSNQPREKLFF.

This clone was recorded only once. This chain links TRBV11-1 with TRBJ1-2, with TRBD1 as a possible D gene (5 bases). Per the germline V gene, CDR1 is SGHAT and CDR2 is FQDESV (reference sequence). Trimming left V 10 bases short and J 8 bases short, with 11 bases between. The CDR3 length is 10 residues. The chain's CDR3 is CATGQGGYTF. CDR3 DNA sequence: TGTGCCACCGGCCAGGGCGGCTACACCTTC. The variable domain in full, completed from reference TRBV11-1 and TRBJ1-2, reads EAEVAQSPRYKITEKSQAVAFWCDPISGHATLYWYRQILGQGPELLVQFQDESVVDDSQLPKDRFSAERLKGVDSTLKIQPAELGDSAMYLCATGQGGYTFGSGTRLTVV.

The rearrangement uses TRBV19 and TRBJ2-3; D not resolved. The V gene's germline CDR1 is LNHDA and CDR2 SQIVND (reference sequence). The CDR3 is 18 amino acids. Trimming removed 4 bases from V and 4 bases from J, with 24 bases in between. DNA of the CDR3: TGTGCCAGTAGTACCCCCGGGTCCTACCACCTTGGCGCAGATACGCAGTATTTT. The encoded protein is CASSTPGSYHLGADTQYF.

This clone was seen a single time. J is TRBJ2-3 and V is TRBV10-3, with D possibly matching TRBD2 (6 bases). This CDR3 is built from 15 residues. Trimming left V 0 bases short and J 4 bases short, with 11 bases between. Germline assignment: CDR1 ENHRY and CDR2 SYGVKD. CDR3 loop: CAISESASVADTQYF. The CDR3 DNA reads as TGTGCCATCAGTGAGTCTGCTAGCGTGGCAGATACGCAGTATTTT.

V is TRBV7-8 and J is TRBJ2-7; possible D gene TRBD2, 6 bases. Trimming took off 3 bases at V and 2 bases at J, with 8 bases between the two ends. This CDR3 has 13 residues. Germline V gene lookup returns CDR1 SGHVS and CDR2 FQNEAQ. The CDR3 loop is CASSFRLAYEQYF. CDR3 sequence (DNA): TGTGCCAGCAGCTTCAGACTAGCCTACGAGCAGTACTTC.

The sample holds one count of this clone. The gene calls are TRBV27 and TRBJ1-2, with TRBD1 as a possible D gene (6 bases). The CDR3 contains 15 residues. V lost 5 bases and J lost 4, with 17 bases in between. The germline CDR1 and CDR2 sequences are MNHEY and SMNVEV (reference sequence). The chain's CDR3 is CASSPQAGTIYGYTF. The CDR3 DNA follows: TGTGCCAGCAGTCCCCAGGCCGGGACAATCTATGGCTACACCTTC.

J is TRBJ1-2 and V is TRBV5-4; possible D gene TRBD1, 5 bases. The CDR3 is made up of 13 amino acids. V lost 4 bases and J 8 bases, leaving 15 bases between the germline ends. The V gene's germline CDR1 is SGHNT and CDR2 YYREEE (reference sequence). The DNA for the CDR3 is TGTGCCAGCAGCCGAGACAGTCCCTGGGGCTACACCTTC. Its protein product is CASSRDSPWGYTF.

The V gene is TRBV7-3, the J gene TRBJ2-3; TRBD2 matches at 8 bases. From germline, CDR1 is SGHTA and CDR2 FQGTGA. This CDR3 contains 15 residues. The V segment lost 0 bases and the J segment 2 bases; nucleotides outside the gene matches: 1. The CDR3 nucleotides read TGTGCCAGCAGCTTAACCGGACTAGCCACAGATACGCAGTATTTT. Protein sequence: CASSLTGLATDTQYF.

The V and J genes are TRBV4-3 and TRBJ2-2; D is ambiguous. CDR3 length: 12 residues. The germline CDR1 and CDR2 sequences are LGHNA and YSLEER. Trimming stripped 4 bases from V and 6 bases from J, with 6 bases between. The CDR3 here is CASSPEAGELFF. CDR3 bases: TGCGCCAGCAGCCCCGAGGCCGGGGAGCTGTTTTTT.

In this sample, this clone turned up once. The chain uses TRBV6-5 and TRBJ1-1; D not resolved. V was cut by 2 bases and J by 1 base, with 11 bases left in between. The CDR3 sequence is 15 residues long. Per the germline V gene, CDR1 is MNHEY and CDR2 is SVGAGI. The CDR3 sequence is CASSYGRVQNTEAFF. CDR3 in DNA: TGTGCCAGCAGTTACGGCCGGGTGCAGAACACTGAAGCTTTCTTT.

Written as DNA, the CDR3 is TGTGCCAGCAAGACTAGCCGGAACACCGGGGAGCTGTTTTTT. Protein: CASKTSRNTGELFF. This chain uses TRBV28 with TRBJ2-2; 7 nucleotides align to TRBD2. V was pared by 7 bases and J by 1 base, with 3 bases of the junction left unmatched. The CDR3 has 14 residues. Per germline, CDR1 MDHEN and CDR2 SYDVKM.

This CDR3 reads CASSLLGEVRNQPQHF. The CDR3 bases are TGTGCCAGCAGTTTATTGGGGGAGGTGCGCAATCAGCCCCAGCATTTT. The chain links TRBV27 to TRBJ1-5; TRBD1 might be the D (5 bases). Trimming stripped 1 base from V and 2 bases from J, with 12 bases between. This CDR3 comprises 16 residues. Germline-derived CDR1 and CDR2 are MNHEY and SMNVEV (reference sequence).

The CDR3 region is CASSPSGMAETQYF. DNA of the CDR3: TGTGCCAGCTCACCATCCGGGATGGCGGAGACCCAGTACTTC. This chain links TRBV18 with TRBJ2-5, with D possibly TRBD2 on 5 matching bases. The germline V gene has CDR1 KGHSH and CDR2 LQKENI. V was pared by 2 bases and J by 5 bases, with 12 bases between. The CDR3 contains 14 residues.